Listed below are T cell receptor beta chains from one sample, sequenced in a study of OX40 agonist ivuxolimab in advanced cancers. Sequenced by immunoSEQ multiplex PCR; TCRdb stores in-frame clones only, minus some. The sample carries over 85,000 clones, about 90% recorded once. The sequencing used CD4+ or CD8+ T cells sorted from blood, collected in a trial of the OX40 agonist ivuxolimab. These receptors came from an adult with an advanced solid tumor such as melanoma, head and neck, liver or kidney cancer. CDR3s include the opening cysteine and the closing phenylalanine or tryptophan. Each record gives: V gene, CDR3 length, J gene, clone size, D gene, CDR3 protein, CDR3 DNA. The D gene is left open where the match is weak. Rows give clone size only sometimes, using once, few, many, or a class for an expanded clone.

V: TRBV5-6
length: 15
J: TRBJ1-5
size: .
D: TRBD1
CDR3: CASSFGTGGNQPQHF
DNA: TGTGCCAGCAGCTTTGGGACAGGGGGCAATCAGCCCCAGCATTTT

V: TRBV30
length: 13
J: TRBJ1-4
size: .
D: .
CDR3: CAWSGTLGEKLFF
DNA: TGTGCCTGGAGTGGAACCCTGGGCGAAAAACTGTTTTTT

V: TRBV6-5
length: 16
J: TRBJ2-7
size: .
D: TRBD2
CDR3: CASSSPRTSGSYEQYF
DNA: TGTGCCAGCAGTTCTCCCAGGACTAGCGGGAGCTACGAGCAGTACTTC

V: TRBV6-1
length: 15
J: TRBJ2-5
size: .
D: .
CDR3: CASSATRQVRETQYF
DNA: TGTGCCAGCAGTGCCACCCGACAGGTCAGAGAGACCCAGTACTTC

V: TRBV19
length: 16
J: TRBJ1-5
size: once
D: TRBD1
CDR3: CASRPVFGTENQPQHF
DNA: TGTGCCAGTAGACCCGTATTCGGGACAGAAAATCAGCCCCAGCATTTT

V: TRBV5-1
length: 14
J: TRBJ1-4
size: .
D: .
CDR3: CASSLDDPDEKLFF
DNA: TGCGCCAGCAGCCTGGATGATCCAGATGAAAAACTGTTTTTT

V: TRBV9
length: 14
J: TRBJ2-2
size: .
D: .
CDR3: CASSVGIGTGELFF
DNA: TGTGCCAGCAGCGTAGGAATAGGCACCGGGGAGCTGTTTTTT

V: TRBV7-8
length: 16
J: TRBJ2-3
size: .
D: TRBD2
CDR3: CASSLYAGGSTDTQYF
DNA: TGTGCCAGCAGCTTATACGCGGGGGGCAGCACAGATACGCAGTATTTT

V: TRBV15
length: 19
J: TRBJ1-5
size: once
D: TRBD1
CDR3: CATSRALRQGGYSNQPQHF
DNA: TGTGCCACCAGCAGAGCGTTACGACAGGGCGGGTATAGCAATCAGCCCCAGCATTTT

V: TRBV19
length: 12
J: TRBJ2-2
size: .
D: .
CDR3: CASSIDIGELFF
DNA: TGTGCCAGTAGTATAGATATCGGGGAGCTGTTTTTT

V: TRBV6-1
length: 14
J: TRBJ2-5
size: few
D: TRBD2
CDR3: CASWGAGGGETQYF
DNA: TGTGCCAGTTGGGGAGCGGGAGGGGGGGAGACCCAGTACTTC

V: TRBV9
length: 14
J: TRBJ1-1
size: .
D: .
CDR3: CASSVVEKNTEAFF
DNA: TGTGCCAGCAGCGTAGTAGAGAAGAACACTGAAGCTTTCTTT

V: TRBV7-3
length: 12
J: TRBJ1-2
size: .
D: .
CDR3: CASSLASYGYTF
DNA: TGTGCCAGCAGCCTTGCCTCCTATGGCTACACCTTC

V: TRBV7-2
length: 13
J: TRBJ1-2
size: once
D: .
CDR3: CASSRTDFDGYTF
DNA: TGTGCCAGCAGCCGTACAGATTTTGACGGCTACACCTTC

V: TRBV4-3
length: 17
J: TRBJ2-6
size: .
D: .
CDR3: CASSQVTSNPGANVLTF
DNA: TGCGCCAGCAGCCAAGTGACTAGTAACCCTGGGGCCAACGTCCTGACTTTC

V: TRBV12-5
length: 13
J: TRBJ1-1
size: few
D: .
CDR3: CASGEGGVTEAFF
DNA: TGTGCTAGTGGTGAAGGGGGGGTCACTGAAGCTTTCTTT